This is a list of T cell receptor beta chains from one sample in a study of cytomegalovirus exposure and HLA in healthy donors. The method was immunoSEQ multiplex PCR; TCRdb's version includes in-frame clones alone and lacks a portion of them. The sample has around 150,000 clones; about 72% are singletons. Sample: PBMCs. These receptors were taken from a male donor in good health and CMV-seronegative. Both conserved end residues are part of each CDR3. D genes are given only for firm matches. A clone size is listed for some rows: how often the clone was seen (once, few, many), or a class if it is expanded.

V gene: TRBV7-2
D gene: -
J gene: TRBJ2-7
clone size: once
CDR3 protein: CASSLGRGPYEQYF
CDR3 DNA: TGTGCCAGCAGCTTAGGGCGGGGCCCCTACGAGCAGTACTTC

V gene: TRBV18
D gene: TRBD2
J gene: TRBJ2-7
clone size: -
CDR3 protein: CASSPLSGGEQYF
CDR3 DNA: TGTGCCAGCTCACCGCTCAGCGGGGGCGAGCAGTACTTC

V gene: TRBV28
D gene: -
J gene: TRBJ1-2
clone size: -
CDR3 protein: CASRGAHNGYTF
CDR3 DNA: TGTGCCAGCAGGGGGGCGCATAATGGCTACACCTTC

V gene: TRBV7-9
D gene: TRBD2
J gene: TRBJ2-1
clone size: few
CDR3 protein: CASSLPLGARTSPDEQFF
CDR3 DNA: TGTGCCAGCAGCTTACCATTGGGGGCTCGGACTAGCCCTGATGAGCAGTTCTTC

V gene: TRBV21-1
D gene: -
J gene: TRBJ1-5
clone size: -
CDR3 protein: CASSAVSINQPQHF
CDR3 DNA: TGTGCCAGCAGCGCGGTTTCCATCAATCAGCCCCAGCATTTT

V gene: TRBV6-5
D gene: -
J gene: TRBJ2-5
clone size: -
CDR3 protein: CASRPNYFQETQYF
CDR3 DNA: TGTGCCAGCAGACCGAACTACTTCCAAGAGACCCAGTACTTC

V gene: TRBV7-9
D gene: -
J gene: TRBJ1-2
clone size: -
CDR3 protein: CASSLLEETYGYTF
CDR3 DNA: TGTGCCAGCAGCTTATTGGAGGAAACCTATGGCTACACCTTC

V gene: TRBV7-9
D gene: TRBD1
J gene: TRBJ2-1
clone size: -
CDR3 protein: CASSLTGGYYNEQFF
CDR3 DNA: TGTGCCAGCAGCTTAACAGGGGGGTACTACAATGAGCAGTTCTTC

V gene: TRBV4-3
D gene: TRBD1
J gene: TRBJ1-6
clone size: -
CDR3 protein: CASSQDVGTANSPLHF
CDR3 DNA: TGCGCCAGCAGCCAAGATGTTGGGACAGCTAATTCACCCCTCCACTTT

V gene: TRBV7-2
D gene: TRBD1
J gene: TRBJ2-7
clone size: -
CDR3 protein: CASLGTGSHEQYF
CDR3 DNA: TGTGCCAGCTTGGGGACAGGGTCCCACGAGCAGTACTTC

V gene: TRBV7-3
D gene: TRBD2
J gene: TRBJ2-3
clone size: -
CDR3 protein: CASSPGLAADTQYF
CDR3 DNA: TGTGCCAGCAGCCCAGGACTAGCTGCGGATACGCAGTATTTT

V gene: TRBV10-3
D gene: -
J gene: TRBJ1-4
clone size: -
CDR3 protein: CATSGGGVEKLFF
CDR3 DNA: TGTGCCACCTCGGGGGGAGGGGTTGAAAAACTGTTTTTT

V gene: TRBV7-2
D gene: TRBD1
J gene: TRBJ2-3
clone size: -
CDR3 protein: CASSLVAGGTDTQYF
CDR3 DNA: TGTGCCAGCAGCTTAGTGGCAGGGGGAACAGATACGCAGTATTTT

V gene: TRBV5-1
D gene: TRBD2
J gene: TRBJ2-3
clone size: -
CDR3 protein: CASSLRSGGANTDTQYF
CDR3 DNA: TGCGCCAGCAGCCTCCGTAGCGGGGGAGCGAACACAGATACGCAGTATTTT

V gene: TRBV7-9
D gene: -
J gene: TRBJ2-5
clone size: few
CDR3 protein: CASSSRDIQETQYF
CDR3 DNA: TGTGCCAGCAGCTCGAGGGACATCCAAGAGACCCAGTACTTC

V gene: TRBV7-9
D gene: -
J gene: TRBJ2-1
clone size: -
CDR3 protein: CASSLSRLSPEQFF
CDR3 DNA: TGTGCCAGCAGCTTATCCCGACTATCTCCTGAGCAGTTCTTC

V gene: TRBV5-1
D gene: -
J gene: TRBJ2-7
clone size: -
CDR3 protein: CASSLFASYEQYF
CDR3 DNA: TGCGCCAGCAGCCTATTCGCCTCCTACGAGCAGTACTTC

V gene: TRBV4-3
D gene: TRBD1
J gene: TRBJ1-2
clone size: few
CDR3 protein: CASSQGQGGYGYTF
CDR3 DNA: TGCGCCAGCAGCCAGGGACAGGGCGGCTATGGCTACACCTTC

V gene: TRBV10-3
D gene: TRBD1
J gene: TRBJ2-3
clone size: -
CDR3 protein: CASNTGTGWADTQYF
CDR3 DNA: TGTGCCAGCAACACCGGGACAGGGTGGGCAGATACGCAGTATTTT

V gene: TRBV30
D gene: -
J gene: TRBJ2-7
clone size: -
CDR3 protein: CAWMPLSSYEQYF
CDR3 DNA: TGTGCCTGGATGCCTCTTAGCTCCTACGAGCAGTACTTC

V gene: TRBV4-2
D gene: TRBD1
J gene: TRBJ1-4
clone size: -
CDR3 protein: CASSQAGQGTEKLFF
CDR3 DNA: TGTGCCAGCAGCCAAGCGGGACAGGGGACTGAAAAACTGTTTTTT

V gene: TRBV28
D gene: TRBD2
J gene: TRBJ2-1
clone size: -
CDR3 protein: CASSDAGTSFGNEQFF
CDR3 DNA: TGTGCCAGCAGCGACGCCGGGACTAGCTTTGGCAATGAGCAGTTCTTC

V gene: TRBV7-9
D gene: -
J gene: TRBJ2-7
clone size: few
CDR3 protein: CASSREYEQYF
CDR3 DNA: TGTGCCAGCAGCCGGGAGTACGAGCAGTACTTC

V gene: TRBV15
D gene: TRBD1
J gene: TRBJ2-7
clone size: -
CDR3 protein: CATSSGTGSYEQYF
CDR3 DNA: TGTGCCACCAGCAGTGGGACAGGGTCCTACGAGCAGTACTTC

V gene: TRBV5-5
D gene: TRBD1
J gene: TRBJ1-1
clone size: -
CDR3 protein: CASSLAGTGNTEAFF
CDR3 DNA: TGTGCCAGCAGCTTAGCCGGGACAGGGAACACTGAAGCTTTCTTT

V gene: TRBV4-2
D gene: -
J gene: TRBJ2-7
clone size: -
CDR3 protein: CASSQDDRPYEQYF
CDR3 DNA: TGTGCCAGCAGCCAAGACGACAGGCCCTACGAGCAGTACTTC

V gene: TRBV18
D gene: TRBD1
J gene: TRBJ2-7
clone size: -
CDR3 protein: CASSPGTGSEQYF
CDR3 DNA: TGTGCCAGCTCACCAGGGACAGGGAGCGAGCAGTACTTC

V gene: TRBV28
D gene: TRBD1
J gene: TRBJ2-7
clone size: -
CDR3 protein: CASSLPGTGREQYF
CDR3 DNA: TGTGCCAGCAGTTTACCCGGGACAGGGCGAGAGCAGTACTTC

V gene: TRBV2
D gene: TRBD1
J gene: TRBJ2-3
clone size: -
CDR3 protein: CASSDPGQSSTDTQYF
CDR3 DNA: TGTGCCAGCAGTGATCCGGGACAGAGTAGCACAGATACGCAGTATTTT

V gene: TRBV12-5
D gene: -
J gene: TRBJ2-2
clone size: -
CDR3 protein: CASGFQLNTGELFF
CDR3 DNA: TGTGCTAGTGGTTTTCAGTTAAACACCGGGGAGCTGTTTTTT

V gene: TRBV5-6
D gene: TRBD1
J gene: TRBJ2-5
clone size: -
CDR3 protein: CASTDRGRKTQYF
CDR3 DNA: TGTGCCAGCACCGACAGGGGTCGGAAGACCCAGTACTTC

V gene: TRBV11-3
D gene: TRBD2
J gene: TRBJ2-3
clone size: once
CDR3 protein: CASSLGYSGGPDTQYF
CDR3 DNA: TGTGCCAGCAGCTTAGGGTATAGCGGGGGACCAGATACGCAGTATTTT

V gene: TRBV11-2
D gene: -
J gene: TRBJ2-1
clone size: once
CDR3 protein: CASSYAAGADNEQFF
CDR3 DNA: TGTGCCAGCAGCTATGCGGCGGGGGCCGATAATGAGCAGTTCTTC

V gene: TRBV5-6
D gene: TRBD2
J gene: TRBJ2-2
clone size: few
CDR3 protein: CASTIPGGNTGELFF
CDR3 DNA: TGTGCCAGCACCATTCCGGGGGGGAACACCGGGGAGCTGTTTTTT

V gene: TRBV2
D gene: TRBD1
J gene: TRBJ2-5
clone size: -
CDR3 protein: CASSGGYGTGGAGYQETQYF
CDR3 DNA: TGTGCCAGCAGTGGAGGCTACGGGACAGGGGGCGCAGGGTACCAAGAGACCCAGTACTTC

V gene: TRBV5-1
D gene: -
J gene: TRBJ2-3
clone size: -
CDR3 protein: CASSLVSVSTDTQYF
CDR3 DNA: TGCGCCAGCAGCTTGGTCTCGGTCAGCACAGATACGCAGTATTTT

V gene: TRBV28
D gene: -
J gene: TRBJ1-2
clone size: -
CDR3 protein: CALQDSNYGYTF
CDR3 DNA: TGTGCCCTCCAGGACAGTAACTATGGCTACACCTTC

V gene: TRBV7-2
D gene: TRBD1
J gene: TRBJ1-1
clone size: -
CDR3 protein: CASSLGLDRDTEAFF
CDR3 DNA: TGTGCCAGCAGCTTAGGATTGGACAGGGACACTGAAGCTTTCTTT

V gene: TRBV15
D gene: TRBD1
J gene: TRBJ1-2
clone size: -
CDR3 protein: CATSSYGGTDYGYTF
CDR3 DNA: TGTGCCACCAGCAGCTATGGAGGGACAGACTATGGCTACACCTTC

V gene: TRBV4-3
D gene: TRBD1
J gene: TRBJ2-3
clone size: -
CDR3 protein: CASSQVGQGSGDTQYF
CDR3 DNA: TGCGCCAGCAGCCAAGTGGGACAGGGTAGCGGAGATACGCAGTATTTT

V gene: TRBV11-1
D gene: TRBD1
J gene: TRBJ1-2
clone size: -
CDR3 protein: CASSSTGGPYGYTF
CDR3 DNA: TGTGCCAGCAGCTCGACAGGGGGTCCCTATGGCTACACCTTC

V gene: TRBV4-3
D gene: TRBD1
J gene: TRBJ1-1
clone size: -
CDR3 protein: CASSQDTNGIGQGDTEAFF
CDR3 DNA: TGCGCCAGCAGCCAAGACACAAACGGGATTGGACAGGGGGACACTGAAGCTTTCTTT

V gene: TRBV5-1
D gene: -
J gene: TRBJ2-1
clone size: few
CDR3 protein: CASSLTGISYNEQFF
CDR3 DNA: TGCGCCAGCAGCTTGACAGGAATCTCCTACAATGAGCAGTTCTTC

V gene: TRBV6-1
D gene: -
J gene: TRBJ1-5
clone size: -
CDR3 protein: CAGGVTDDQPQHF
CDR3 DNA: TGTGCCGGGGGGGTGACGGACGATCAGCCCCAGCATTTT

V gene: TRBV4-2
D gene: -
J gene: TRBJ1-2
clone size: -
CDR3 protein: CASSQPRDTWNYGYTF
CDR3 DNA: TGTGCCAGCAGCCAACCCCGGGACACTTGGAACTATGGCTACACCTTC

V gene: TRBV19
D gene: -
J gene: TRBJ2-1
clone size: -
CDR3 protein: CASNRAEYNEQFF
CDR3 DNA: TGTGCCAGTAACCGAGCGGAGTACAATGAGCAGTTCTTC

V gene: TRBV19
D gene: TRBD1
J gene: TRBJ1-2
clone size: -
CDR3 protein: CASNPDRSYGYTF
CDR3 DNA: TGTGCCAGTAATCCGGACAGGTCCTATGGCTACACCTTC

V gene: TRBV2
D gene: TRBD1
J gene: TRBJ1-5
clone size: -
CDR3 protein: CASSGAGGYQPQHF
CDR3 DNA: TGTGCCAGCAGTGGAGCAGGGGGCTATCAGCCCCAGCATTTT

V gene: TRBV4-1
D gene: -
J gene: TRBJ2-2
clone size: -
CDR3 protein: CASSQDGTTNTGELFF
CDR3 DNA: TGCGCCAGCAGCCAGGACGGGACAACGAACACCGGGGAGCTGTTTTTT

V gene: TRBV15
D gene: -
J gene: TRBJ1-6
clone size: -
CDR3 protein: CATSRDLQGGNSPLHF
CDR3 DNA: TGTGCCACCAGCAGAGATTTACAAGGGGGAAATTCACCCCTCCACTTT

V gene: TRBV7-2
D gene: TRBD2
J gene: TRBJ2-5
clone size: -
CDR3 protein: CASSLWTSGGRTRQETQYF
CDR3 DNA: TGTGCCAGCAGCTTATGGACTAGCGGGGGGCGAACTAGACAAGAGACCCAGTACTTC

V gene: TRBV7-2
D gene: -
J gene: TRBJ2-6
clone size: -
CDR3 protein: CASSPRTASSGANVLTF
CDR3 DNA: TGTGCCAGCAGCCCCCGGACAGCCAGCTCTGGGGCCAACGTCCTGACTTTC

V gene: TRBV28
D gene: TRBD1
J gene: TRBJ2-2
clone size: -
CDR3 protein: CASSSGQYTGELFF
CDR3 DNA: TGTGCCAGCAGTTCGGGACAGTATACCGGGGAGCTGTTTTTT